The 15 T cell receptor beta chains below come from one sample, sequenced in a study of neoadjuvant nivolumab and ipilimumab in lung cancer. TCRdb keeps only in-frame clones here, not all; method: immunoSEQ multiplex PCR. The sample has under 20,000 clones, 87% seen once. The specimen was peripheral blood, collected before neoadjuvant nivolumab, alone or with ipilimumab. Receptor source: an adult with non-small cell lung cancer.

This chain connects TRBV29-1 to TRBJ1-2; no clear D. V was shortened by 7 bases and J by 6 bases, with 15 bases between the two germline ends. CDR1 and CDR2 (germline): SQVTM, ANQGSEA. There are 12 residues in the CDR3. The CDR3 DNA is TGCAGCGCCGCCCGGTTCGGCGATGGCTACACCTTC. Translating gives CSAARFGDGYTF. The variable domain in full, completed from reference TRBV29-1 and TRBJ1-2, reads SAVISQKPSRDICQRGTSLTIQCQVDSQVTMMFWYRQQPGQSLTLIATANQGSEATYESGFVIDKFPISRPNLTFSTLTVSNMSPEDSSIYLCSAARFGDGYTFGSGTRLTVV.

The chain has TRBV7-9 and TRBJ1-4; D gene uncertain. This CDR3 has 11 residues. Germline V gene lookup returns CDR1 SEHNR and CDR2 FQNEAQ (reference sequence). The V end was cut by 5 bases, the J end by 5 bases, with 3 bases between. CDR3 amino acids: CASSPNEKLFF. DNA for the CDR3: TGTGCCAGCAGCCCAAATGAAAAACTGTTTTTT.

V usage is TRBV10-3 and J usage is TRBJ1-1; 7 bases are a match to TRBD1. With 0 bases clipped from V and 5 bases from J, the junction kept 3 bases outside the gene matches. Germline V CDR1 and CDR2: ENHRY, SYGVKD. The CDR3 is made up of 14 amino acids. Written as DNA, the CDR3 is TGTGCCATCAGTGAGTCAGGGGGCAGTACTGAAGCTTTCTTT. The encoded protein is CAISESGGSTEAFF.

The chain recombines TRBV5-1 with TRBJ2-7; unclear D gene. Between the trimmed V and J ends, which lost 5 bases and 2 bases, there was a span of 8 bases. The germline gives CDR1 SGHRS, CDR2 YFSETQ. This CDR3 is 12 amino acids long. The CDR3 loop is CASRDVTYEQYF. As DNA, the CDR3 is TGCGCCAGCAGAGACGTCACCTACGAGCAGTACTTC.

The chain couples TRBV5-1 to TRBJ2-1; 12 nucleotides agree with TRBD2. Losses at the gene ends were 4 bases for V and 8 bases for J; bases not matched to a gene: 10. Per germline, CDR1 SGHRS and CDR2 YFSETQ. The CDR3 extends over 16 amino acids. CDR3 protein: CASSPEWLAGGDEQFF. For the CDR3, the DNA is TGCGCCAGCAGCCCGGAGTGGCTAGCGGGGGGGGATGAGCAGTTCTTC.

The V call is TRBV29-1, the J call TRBJ2-1; 10 bases are a match to TRBD2. The CDR3 consists of 16 residues. Germline loops: CDR1 SQVTM, CDR2 ANQGSEA. V dropped 7 bases and J dropped 2; count of bases not matched to a gene: 11. CDR3 residues: CSAIWLAGDPYNEQFF. CDR3 nucleotides: TGCAGCGCTATTTGGCTAGCGGGAGACCCCTACAATGAGCAGTTCTTC.

Only one count was recorded for this clone. The genes are TRBV5-1 and TRBJ2-7; 7 nucleotides line up with TRBD1. Germline V gene lookup returns CDR1 SGHRS and CDR2 YFSETQ. CDR3 length equals 15 residues. V lost 4 bases and J lost 3; bases outside the gene matches: 10. The CDR3 spells CASSPPQGFFYEQYF. DNA for the CDR3: TGCGCCAGCAGCCCCCCACAGGGGTTCTTCTACGAGCAGTACTTC.

The chain joins TRBV30 to TRBJ1-1; D unclear. CDR1 and CDR2 from the germline V gene are GTSNPN and SVGIG (reference sequence). The CDR3 is 12 amino acids. Deletions cut 2 bases from V and 0 bases from J, with 4 bases between. The CDR3 DNA reads TGTGCCTGGAGTAAAGTGAACACTGAAGCTTTCTTT. This translates into CAWSKVNTEAFF.

This rearrangement joins TRBV4-2 to TRBJ2-5; 7 nucleotides agree with TRBD2. Germline V gene data show CDR1 as LGHNA and CDR2 as YNFKEQ. The CDR3 has 15 residues. The V and J ends lost 1 base and 1 base, in that order; junction bases with no gene match: 3. In DNA form, the CDR3 reads TGTGCCAGCAGCCAAGTCTCTAGCGGCCAAGAGACCCAGTACTTC. It is translated as CASSQVSSGQETQYF.

This rearrangement joins TRBV11-1 to TRBJ2-7; 7 bases agree with TRBD2. Germline CDR1 reads SGHAT; CDR2 reads FQDESV (reference sequence). The CDR3 length is 14 residues. V gave up 4 bases and J gave up 8 bases; unmatched junction bases: 11. The CDR3 nucleotides read TGTGCCAGCAGCTCAACTAGCGTCCCGCAGAAGCAGTACTTC. It codes for CASSSTSVPQKQYF. Full variable domain (outside the CDR3, taken from reference TRBV11-1 and TRBJ2-7): EAEVAQSPRYKITEKSQAVAFWCDPISGHATLYWYRQILGQGPELLVQFQDESVVDDSQLPKDRFSAERLKGVDSTLKIQPAELGDSAMYLCASSSTSVPQKQYFGPGTRLTVT.

V and J are TRBV7-9 and TRBJ2-4; D is perhaps TRBD1 or TRBD2 (6 bases each). Trimming took 4 bases from V and 1 from J, leaving 14 bases between them. CDR1 is SEHNR, CDR2 FQNEAQ, per germline (reference sequence). This CDR3 is built from 16 residues. The CDR3 region has the DNA TGTGCCAGCAGCTCCTCGGGGGCCCCGGCCAAAAACATTCAGTACTTC. This encodes CASSSSGAPAKNIQYF.

This clone was counted a single time. The genes are TRBV11-2 and TRBJ2-3; the D is unclear. The CDR3 spans 12 residues. The germline V gene encodes CDR1 SGHAT and CDR2 FQNNGV. The germline V and J ends were trimmed by 4 bases and 2 bases, with 4 bases remaining between them. CDR3 residues: CASSSSTDTQYF. The CDR3 coding sequence is TGTGCCAGCAGCTCCTCCACAGATACGCAGTATTTT. The complete variable domain, with remaining parts taken from reference TRBV11-2 and TRBJ2-3, reads EAGVAQSPRYKIIEKRQSVAFWCNPISGHATLYWYQQILGQGPKLLIQFQNNGVVDDSQLPKDRFSAERLKGVDSTLKIQPAKLEDSAVYLCASSSSTDTQYFGPGTRLTVL.

This sequence joins TRBV7-6 and TRBJ2-6; D might be TRBD1 (6 bases). The V end was cut by 5 bases, the J end by 0 bases, with 8 bases between. Germline CDR1 is SGHVS and CDR2 is FNYEAQ. This CDR3 is built from 15 residues. CDR3 sequence: CASSGGSSGANVLTF. The CDR3 coding sequence is TGTGCCAGCAGCGGGGGCAGCTCTGGGGCCAACGTCCTGACTTTC.

The genes are TRBV5-1 and TRBJ2-6; D unclear. The CDR3 totals 15 residues. V was pared by 0 bases and J by 0 bases, with 4 bases between. Germline lookup yields CDR1 SGHRS and CDR2 YFSETQ. CDR3 in amino acids: CASSLVVSGANVLTF. CDR3 coding DNA: TGCGCCAGCAGCTTGGTGGTCTCTGGGGCCAACGTCCTGACTTTC. The full variable domain, with the rest looked up from reference TRBV5-1 and TRBJ2-6, is KAGVTQTPRYLIKTRGQQVTLSCSPISGHRSVSWYQQTPGQGLQFLFEYFSETQRNKGNFPGRFSGRQFSNSRSEMNVSTLELGDSALYLCASSLVVSGANVLTFGAGSRLTVL.

Written as DNA, the CDR3 is TGTGCCAGCTCACCAACGTGGGAAACCTATGGCTACACCTTC. It specifies CASSPTWETYGYTF. The chain employs TRBV18 and TRBJ1-2; D is unresolved. Germline assignment: CDR1 KGHSH and CDR2 LQKENI. V lost 2 bases, J lost 4 bases, and 11 bases lay in between. The length of the CDR3 is 14 residues.